Only one count was recorded for the clone carrying this T cell receptor (beta chain). The source of the sample is a study of T cell changes during pregnancy in multiple sclerosis. Clones were read by immunoSEQ multiplex PCR, and TCRdb kept only the in-frame ones, dropping some. The sample includes tens of thousands of clones, almost 90% of them seen just once. CDR1 MDHEN and CDR2 SYDVKM come from the germline V gene. With 2 bases clipped from V and 7 bases from J, the junction kept 14 bases outside the gene matches. The CDR3 length is 18 residues. The sequence derives from a female donor in good health, enrolled as a control in a pregnancy study. V usage is TRBV28 and J usage is TRBJ1-5; 10 bases match TRBD1. The starting material was peripheral blood, obtained after pregnancy. CDR3 coding DNA: TGTGCCAGCAGTTTAATTCTATCCGGGACAGGGGTTCAACAGCCCCAGCATTTT. This gives the protein CASSLILSGTGVQQPQHF.